This T cell receptor (beta chain) was identified in a study of blood T cell repertoires in COVID-19. Study overall: COVID-19 samples collected from the United States, Italy and Spain covered acute and convalescent phases. From T cells, B-cell-depleted T cells, or PBMCs came the material, which was cDNA or gDNA.

This clone occurred once. Germline loops: CDR1 SGDLS, CDR2 YYNGEE. The CDR3 totals 15 residues. J lost 7 bases, V lost 4 bases, and 8 bases had no gene match. Authors' processing steps: Amplification of reference gene primers provided the estimated nucleated cell counts. Measured with immunoSEQ multiplex PCR; TCRdb has only the in-frame clones, and not every one. That table furnishes V, J and clone size, whereas the DNA furnished D and trimming. Of roughly 330,000 clones listed, around 88% are singletons. The TCR was taken from a woman between 45 and 65 years old with acute or convalescent COVID-19. The chain couples TRBV9 to TRBJ2-1, with 10 bases aligning to TRBD2. Sequencing input: peripheral blood. CDR3 DNA sequence: TGTGCCAGCAGCTTAAGCGGGAGGGTCATAAATGAGCAGTTCTTC. This sequence encodes CASSLSGRVINEQFF.